This T cell receptor (beta chain) appears in the sequencing data of a study of cytomegalovirus exposure and HLA in healthy donors. About the research overall: Early released data comprised tens of millions of unique TCRs from HLA-typed donors. The study's findings and limits: Accurate prediction of HLA-A and HLA-B alleles (for most subjects) was reportedly achieved from TCR beta sequences. Only CMV serostatus was available as immune exposure information.

About this clone: Its matching antigen is unknown.

CDR3 length: 14 amino acids. With 2 bases removed from V and 1 base from J, the gap between germline ends came to 8 bases. Germline CDR1 reads SGHTA; CDR2 reads FQGNSA. PCR used 60 Vbeta primers and 13 Jbeta primers. Assay used: immunoSEQ multiplex PCR; TCRdb lists only in-frame clones, some missing. Of 85,000 to 130,000 clones detected, 78% appear once; the ten largest clones hold approximately 1.9%. The receptor was derived from a woman aged 40 to 49 in good health and CMV-seronegative. Sequencing input: PBMCs. The rearrangement links TRBV7-2 to TRBJ1-1; D gene unclear. Here the CDR3 reads CASSLSPGNTEAFF. DNA for the CDR3: TGTGCCAGCAGCTTATCCCCCGGGAACACTGAAGCTTTCTTT. The entire variable domain, with the rest obtained from reference TRBV7-2 and TRBJ1-1, is as follows: GAGVSQSPSNKVTEKGKDVELRCDPISGHTALYWYRQSLGQGLEFLIYFQGNSAPDKSGLPSDRFSAERTGGSVSTLTIQRTQQEDSAVYLCASSLSPGNTEAFFGQGTRLTVV.